This TCR beta chain was captured by sequencing in a study of PD-L1 blockade in urothelial cancer (dated by TCRdb to about 2017). Regarding the study in general: All patients started therapy around 2014 and received atezolizumab 1,200 mg intravenously every 3 weeks. The study was an exploratory multi-omic analysis of somatic, immune and clinical correlates of response to PD-L1 blockade with atezolizumab in urothelial cancer. Progression-free survival longer than 6 months counted as durable clinical benefit, and TCR features were additionally tested against both progression-free and overall survival. Whole exome sequencing and RNA sequencing of pretreatment tumors were performed alongside TCR sequencing in the same patients. Patients had an ECOG performance status of 0 or 1 and had received between 0 and 3 prior chemotherapy regimens. Fewer than ten patients reached durable clinical benefit, while 20 patients did not. Pretreatment blood TCR-seq was available for twenty-nine patients, at least one posttreatment blood collection was obtained for approximately 24 patients, and tumor TCR-seq was available for approximately 24 patients. Pretreatment tumor samples, along with matched peripheral blood serially collected before and after atezolizumab treatment, were subjected to TCR sequencing. About 85% of the roughly 29 patients were identified as males with urothelial cancer of bladder origin, and a prior smoking history was reported by 18 of 29 patients. A median of about 150,000 T cells and tens of thousands of unique TCRs was obtained from blood samples, and a median clonality of approximately 0.08 was observed. Blood samples were analyzed at two time points: 3 weeks after treatment start (second dose) and 6 weeks after treatment start.

Synthetic TCR analog templates were spiked into each PCR so that absolute template abundance could be estimated from read counts. TCRbeta CDR3 regions were amplified from genomic DNA with bias-controlled V and J gene primers using the immunoSEQ assay. Sequencing of rearranged TCRbeta segments was performed at approximately 20X coverage. From the authors' description of their analysis: Clustering was used to correct sequencing errors, and CDR3s were annotated against IMGT to assign V, D and J genes. Out-of-frame and stop-codon sequences were excluded, and only productive TCRbeta rearrangements were used in downstream analyses. Clonality was calculated as one minus the Shannon entropy normalized by the log of the number of unique productive sequences. Fisher's exact test with Benjamini-Hochberg correction, using a cutoff of adjusted p below 0.01, was how clones that differed between time points or between blood and tumor were identified. Here the immuneACCESS table is served through TCRdb, limited to in-frame sequences with V and J called. Missing clones are a known gap in these copies; in checked studies unresolved V genes cover under half, and the rest lacks a known reason. From that table come the V and J calls and clone size; the DNA was used to work out D and trimming. Counted in this sample were about 52,000 clones; about 80% of them appeared once. The top ten clones comprise 3% to 4% of the sample.

On this clone: The clone's antigen remains unknown. Base qualities were left out, and no much larger clone turns up one base away.

Study-wide findings and limitations: A pretreatment peripheral blood TCR clonality below the median was linked to improved progression-free and overall survival. Patients with durable benefit showed greater expansion of tumor-associated TCR clones in peripheral blood 3 weeks after starting treatment (n ≈ 21, p = 0.022). Small sample size (n of about 30) and many exploratory analyses mean the results are intended to be hypothesis-generating.

The trim is 2 bases for V and 6 bases for J, with a gap of 10 bases between the germline ends. From the cysteine through the phenylalanine, the CDR3 covers 13 amino acids. The read is trimmed to its CDR3 DNA, 39 bases read in frame from base 1. CDR1 SGHVS and CDR2 FNYEAQ are derived from the germline V gene. The cohort comprised 29 patients with locally advanced or metastatic urothelial carcinoma treated at Memorial Sloan Kettering on a trial protocol. Peripheral blood mononuclear cells were collected pretreatment and during treatment, with between 1 and 8 total time points per patient. The Qiagen DNeasy Blood extraction kit was used to purify genomic DNA from total PBMCs and tumor samples. PBMCs were collected pretreatment and during treatment and were isolated and stored as previously described.

The rearrangement combines TRBV7-6 with TRBJ1-1; 5 matching bases give a weak D call of TRBD1. The sample was PBMCs, taken around atezolizumab (anti-PD-L1) treatment. The TCR comes from a man between 65 and 80 years old with urothelial cancer. The CDR3 is CASSLRQLSEAFF. The sequenced DNA is TGTGCCAGCAGCTTAAGACAGCTATCTGAAGCTTTCTTT.